A single sample is the source of the 4 T cell receptor beta chains below, sequenced in a study of blood T cell repertoires in COVID-19. Using immunoSEQ multiplex PCR, the repertoire was profiled, and TCRdb retains in-frame clones only, with some absent. The sample lists roughly 400,000 clones, around 91% occurring once. The sample taken for sequencing was PBMCs or T cells enriched from blood (not recorded which). Receptor source: a man aged 25-45 years who had recovered from COVID-19.

V and J are TRBV20-1 and TRBJ2-5; the D gene could be TRBD1 or TRBD2 (5 bases each). This CDR3 contains 13 residues. Germline V lookup: CDR1 DFQATT, CDR2 SNEGSKA (reference sequence). Deletions cut 3 bases from V and 5 bases from J, with 13 bases between. Here the CDR3 DNA reads TGCAGTGCTAGTGAGGGGCTTGCGGAGACCCAGTACTTC. Protein product: CSASEGLAETQYF.

The chain has TRBV2 and TRBJ1-2; no firm D call. This CDR3 spans 13 amino acids. The germline V gene encodes CDR1 SNHLY and CDR2 FYNNEI. Between the trimmed V and J ends, which lost 4 bases and 7 bases, there was a span of 13 bases. CDR3 loop: CASSVYDTLGYTF. CDR3 sequence (DNA): TGTGCCAGCAGTGTTTACGACACACTTGGCTACACCTTC. Full variable domain (rest looked up from reference TRBV2 and TRBJ1-2): EPEVTQTPSHQVTQMGQEVILRCVPISNHLYFYWYRQILGQKVEFLVSFYNNEISEKSEIFDDQFSVERPDGSNFTLKIRSTKLEDSAMYFCASSVYDTLGYTFGSGTRLTVV.

The chain recombines TRBV28 with TRBJ1-2, with no clear D. There are 14 residues in the CDR3. The germline V gene encodes CDR1 MDHEN and CDR2 SYDVKM. Trimming removed 1 base at V and 4 bases at J, with 10 bases between. CDR3 sequence (DNA): TGTGCCAGCAGTTTATTGGGCGATAGCTATGGCTACACCTTC. Protein: CASSLLGDSYGYTF.

The CDR3 loop reads CASSLGTSRGQETQYF. The CDR3 bases are TGTGCCAGCAGCTTAGGCACTTCCCGAGGACAAGAGACCCAGTACTTC. The chain joins TRBV7-6 to TRBJ2-5; D gene ambiguous. CDR1 SGHVS and CDR2 FNYEAQ come from the germline V gene. Trimming removed 1 base at V and 2 bases at J, with 14 bases between. CDR3 size: 16 residues. The full variable domain, completed using reference TRBV7-6 and TRBJ2-5, is GAGVSQSPRYKVTKRGQDVALRCDPISGHVSLYWYRQALGQGPEFLTYFNYEAQQDKSGLPNDRFSAERPEGSISTLTIQRTEQRDSAMYRCASSLGTSRGQETQYFGPGTRLLVL.